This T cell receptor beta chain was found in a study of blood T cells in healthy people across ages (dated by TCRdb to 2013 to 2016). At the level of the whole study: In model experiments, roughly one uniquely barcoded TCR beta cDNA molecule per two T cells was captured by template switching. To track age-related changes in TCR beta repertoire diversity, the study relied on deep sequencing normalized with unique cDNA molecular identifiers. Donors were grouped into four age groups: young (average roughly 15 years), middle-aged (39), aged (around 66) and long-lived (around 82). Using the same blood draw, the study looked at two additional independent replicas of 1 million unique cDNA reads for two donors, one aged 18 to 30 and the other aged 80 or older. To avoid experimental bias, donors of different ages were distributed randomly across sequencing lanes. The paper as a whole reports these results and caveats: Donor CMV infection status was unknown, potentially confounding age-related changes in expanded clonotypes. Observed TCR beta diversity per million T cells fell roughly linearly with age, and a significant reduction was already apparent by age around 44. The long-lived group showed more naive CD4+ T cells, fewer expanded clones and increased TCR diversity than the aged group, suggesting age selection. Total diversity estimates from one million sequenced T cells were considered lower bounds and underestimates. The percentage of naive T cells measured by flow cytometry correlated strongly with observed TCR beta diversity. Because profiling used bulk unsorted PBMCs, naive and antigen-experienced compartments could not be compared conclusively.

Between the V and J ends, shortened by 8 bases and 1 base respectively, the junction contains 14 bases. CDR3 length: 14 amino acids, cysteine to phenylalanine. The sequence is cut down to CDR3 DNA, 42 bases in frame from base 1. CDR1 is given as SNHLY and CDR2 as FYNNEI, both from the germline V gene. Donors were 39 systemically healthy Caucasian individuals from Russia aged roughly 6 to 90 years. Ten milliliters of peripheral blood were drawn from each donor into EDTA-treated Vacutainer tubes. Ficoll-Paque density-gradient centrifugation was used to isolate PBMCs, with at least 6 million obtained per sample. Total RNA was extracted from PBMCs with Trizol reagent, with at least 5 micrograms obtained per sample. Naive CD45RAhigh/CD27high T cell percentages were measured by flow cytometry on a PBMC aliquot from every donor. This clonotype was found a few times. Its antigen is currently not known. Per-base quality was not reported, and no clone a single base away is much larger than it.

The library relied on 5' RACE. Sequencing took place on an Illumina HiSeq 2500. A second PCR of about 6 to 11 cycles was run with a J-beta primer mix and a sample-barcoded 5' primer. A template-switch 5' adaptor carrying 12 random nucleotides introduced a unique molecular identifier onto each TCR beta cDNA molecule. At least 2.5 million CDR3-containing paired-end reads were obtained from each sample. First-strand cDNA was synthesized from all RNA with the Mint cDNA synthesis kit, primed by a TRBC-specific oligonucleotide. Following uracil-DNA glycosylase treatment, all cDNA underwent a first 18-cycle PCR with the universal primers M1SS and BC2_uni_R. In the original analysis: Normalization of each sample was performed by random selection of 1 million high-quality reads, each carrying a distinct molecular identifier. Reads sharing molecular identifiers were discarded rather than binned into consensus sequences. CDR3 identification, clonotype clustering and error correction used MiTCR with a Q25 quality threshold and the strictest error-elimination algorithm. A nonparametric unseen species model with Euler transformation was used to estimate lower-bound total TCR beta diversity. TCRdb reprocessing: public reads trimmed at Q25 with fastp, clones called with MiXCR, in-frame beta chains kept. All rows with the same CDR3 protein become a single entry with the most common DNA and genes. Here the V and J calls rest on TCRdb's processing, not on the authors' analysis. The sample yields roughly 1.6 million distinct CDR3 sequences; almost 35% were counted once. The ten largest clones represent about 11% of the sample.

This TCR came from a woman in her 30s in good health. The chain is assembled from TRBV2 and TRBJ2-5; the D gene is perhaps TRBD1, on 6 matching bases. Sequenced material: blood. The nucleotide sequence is TGTGCCAGCGGGGGCCTAGGTGTCCAAGAGACCCAGTACTTC. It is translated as CASGGLGVQETQYF.